The sequence of this TCR beta chain was determined in a study of blood T cell repertoires in COVID-19. Overall study: The United States, Italy and Spain were the sources of the acute and convalescent COVID-19 samples.

As processed by the authors: Reference gene primer amplification gave estimated nucleated cell counts. The method was immunoSEQ multiplex PCR; TCRdb's version includes in-frame clones alone and lacks a portion of them. V and J calls and clone size are copied from that table; D and trimming were computed from the DNA. The repertoire holds roughly 100,000 clones, with 84% as singletons. With 0 bases removed from V and 4 bases from J, the gap between germline ends came to 3 bases. Germline CDR1 is LGHDT and CDR2 is YNNKEL (reference sequence). The CDR3 contains 12 residues. The source is a man in his sixties with acute or convalescent COVID-19. Sequencing was done on a sample of peripheral blood. This chain uses TRBV3-1 (or the pseudogene TRBV3-2) with TRBJ2-5, with D unresolved. The CDR3 region is CASSQDRETQYF. For the CDR3, the DNA is TGTGCCAGCAGCCAAGATCGAGAGACCCAGTACTTC.